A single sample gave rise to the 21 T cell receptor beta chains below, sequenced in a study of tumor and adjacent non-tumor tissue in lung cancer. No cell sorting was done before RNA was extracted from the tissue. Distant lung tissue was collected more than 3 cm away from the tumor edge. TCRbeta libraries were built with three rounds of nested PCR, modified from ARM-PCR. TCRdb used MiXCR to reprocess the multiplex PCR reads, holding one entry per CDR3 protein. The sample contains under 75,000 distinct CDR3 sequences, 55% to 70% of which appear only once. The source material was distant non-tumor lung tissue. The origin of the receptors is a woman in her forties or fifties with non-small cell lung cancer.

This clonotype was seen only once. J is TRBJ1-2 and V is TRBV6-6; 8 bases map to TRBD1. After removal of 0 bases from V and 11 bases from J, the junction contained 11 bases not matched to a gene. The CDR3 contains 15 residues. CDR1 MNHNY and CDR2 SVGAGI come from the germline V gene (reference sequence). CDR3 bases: TGTGCCAGCAGTTACTCGCCGCAGGGGGCTCTTGATTACACCTTC. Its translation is CASSYSPQGALDYTF.

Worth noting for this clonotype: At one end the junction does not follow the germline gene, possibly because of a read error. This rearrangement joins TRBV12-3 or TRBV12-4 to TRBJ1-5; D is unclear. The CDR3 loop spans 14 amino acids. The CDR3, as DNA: TGTGCCAGCAACCTTGATGGGGTAGATCAGCCCCAAGATTTT. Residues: CASNLDGVDQPQDF.

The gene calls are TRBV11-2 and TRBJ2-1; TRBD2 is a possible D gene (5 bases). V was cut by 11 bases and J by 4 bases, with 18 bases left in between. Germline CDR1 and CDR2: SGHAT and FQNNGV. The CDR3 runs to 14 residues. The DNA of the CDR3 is TGTGCCTACAGCGTCCTAGCCCAATACAATGAGCAGTTCTTC. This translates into CAYSVLAQYNEQFF. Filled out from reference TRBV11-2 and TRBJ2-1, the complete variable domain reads EAGVAQSPRYKIIEKRQSVAFWCNPISGHATLYWYQQILGQGPKLLIQFQNNGVVDDSQLPKDRFSAERLKGVDSTLKIQPAKLEDSAVYLCAYSVLAQYNEQFFGPGTRLTVL.

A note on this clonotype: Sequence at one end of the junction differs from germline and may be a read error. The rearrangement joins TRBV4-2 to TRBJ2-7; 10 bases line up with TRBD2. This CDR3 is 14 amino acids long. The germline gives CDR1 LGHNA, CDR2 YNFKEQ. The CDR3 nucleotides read TGTGCCAACAGCCCCGGGACTAGCGATAACGAACAGTACTTC. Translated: CANSPGTSDNEQYF.

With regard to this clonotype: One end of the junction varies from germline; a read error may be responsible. Here the CDR3 DNA reads TGTGCCAGTAGCTTAGCCCCACTAGCGGGAGGGAACTCCTACGAGCAGTACTTC. This translates into CASSLAPLAGGNSYEQYF. The chain recombines TRBV11-2 with TRBJ2-7; the match to TRBD2 covers 13 bases. The CDR3 runs to 18 residues. Germline values: CDR1 SGHAT, CDR2 FQNNGV.

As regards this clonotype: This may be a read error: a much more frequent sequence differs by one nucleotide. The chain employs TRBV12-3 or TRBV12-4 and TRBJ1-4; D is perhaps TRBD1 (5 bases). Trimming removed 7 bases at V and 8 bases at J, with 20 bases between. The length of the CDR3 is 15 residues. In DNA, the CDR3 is TGTGCCAGCAATGTTCGGGACGGCTCCCCGGAAAAACTGTTTTTT. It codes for CASNVRDGSPEKLFF.

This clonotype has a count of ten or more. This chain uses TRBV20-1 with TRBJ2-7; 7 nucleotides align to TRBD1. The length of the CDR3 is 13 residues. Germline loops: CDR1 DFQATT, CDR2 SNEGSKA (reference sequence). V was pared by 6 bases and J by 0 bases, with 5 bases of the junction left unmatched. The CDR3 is CSASRDSSYEQYF. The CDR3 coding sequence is TGCAGTGCCAGCCGGGACAGCTCCTACGAGCAGTACTTC.

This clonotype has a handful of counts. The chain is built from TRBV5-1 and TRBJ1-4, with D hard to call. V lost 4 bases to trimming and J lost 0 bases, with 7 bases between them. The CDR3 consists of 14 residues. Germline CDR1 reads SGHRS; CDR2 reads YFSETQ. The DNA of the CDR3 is TGCGCCAGCAGCCCCGGTGCAACTAATGAAAAACTGTTTTTT. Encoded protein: CASSPGATNEKLFF.

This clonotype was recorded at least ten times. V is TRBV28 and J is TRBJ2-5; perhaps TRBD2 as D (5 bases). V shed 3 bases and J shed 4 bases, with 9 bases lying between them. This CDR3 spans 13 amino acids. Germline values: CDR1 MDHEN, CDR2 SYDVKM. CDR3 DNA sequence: TGTGCCAGCAGTTTGTATGGGAGAGAGACCCAGTACTTC. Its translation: CASSLYGRETQYF.

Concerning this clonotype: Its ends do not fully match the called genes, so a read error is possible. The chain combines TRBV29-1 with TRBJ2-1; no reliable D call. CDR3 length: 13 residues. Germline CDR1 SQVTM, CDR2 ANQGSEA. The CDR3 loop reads CGVVLFSYDEQFF. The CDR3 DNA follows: TGCGGCGTAGTCCTATTCTCCTACGATGAGCAGTTCTTC.

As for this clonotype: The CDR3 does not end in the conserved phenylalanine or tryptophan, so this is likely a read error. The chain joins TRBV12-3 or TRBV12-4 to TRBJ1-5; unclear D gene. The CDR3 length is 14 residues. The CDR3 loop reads CANSLDGVDQPQHS. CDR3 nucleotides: TGTGCCAACAGCCTTGATGGGGTAGATCAACCCCAGCATTCT.

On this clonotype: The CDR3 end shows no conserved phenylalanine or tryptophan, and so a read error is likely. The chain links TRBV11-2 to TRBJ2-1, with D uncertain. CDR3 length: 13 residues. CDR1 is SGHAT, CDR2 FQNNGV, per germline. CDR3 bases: TGTACCACCAGCTCCCTGGGCAAGCCAGAGCAGTTCTTA. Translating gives CTTSSLGKPEQFL.

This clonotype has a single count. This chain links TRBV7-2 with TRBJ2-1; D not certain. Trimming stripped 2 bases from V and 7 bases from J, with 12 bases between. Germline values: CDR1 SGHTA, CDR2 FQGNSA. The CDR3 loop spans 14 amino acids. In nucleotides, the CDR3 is TGTGCCAGCAGCTTAATTGGTACTCGTAATGAGCAGTTCTTC. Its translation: CASSLIGTRNEQFF. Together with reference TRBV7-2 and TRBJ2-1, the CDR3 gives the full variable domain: GAGVSQSPSNKVTEKGKDVELRCDPISGHTALYWYRQSLGQGLEFLIYFQGNSAPDKSGLPSDRFSAERTGGSVSTLTIQRTQQEDSAVYLCASSLIGTRNEQFFGPGTRLTVL.

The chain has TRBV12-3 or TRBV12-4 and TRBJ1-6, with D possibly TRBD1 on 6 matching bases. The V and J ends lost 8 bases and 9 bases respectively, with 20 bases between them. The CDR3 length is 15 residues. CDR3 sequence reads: CASSSGGAQISPLHF. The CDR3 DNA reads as TGTGCCAGCTCCTCTGGGGGGGCCCAGATTTCACCCCTCCACTTT.

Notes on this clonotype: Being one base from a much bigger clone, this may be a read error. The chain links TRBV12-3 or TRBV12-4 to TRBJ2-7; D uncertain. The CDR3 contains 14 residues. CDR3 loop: CVSSLFRTLWEQYF. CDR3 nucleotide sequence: TGTGTCAGCAGTTTATTCCGAACTCTGTGGGAGCAGTACTTC.

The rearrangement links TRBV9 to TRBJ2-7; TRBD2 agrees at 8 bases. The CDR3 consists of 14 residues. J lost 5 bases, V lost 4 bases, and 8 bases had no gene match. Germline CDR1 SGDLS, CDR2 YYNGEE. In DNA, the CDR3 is TGTGCCAGCAGCCCCGGGGGGGCCCTAGACGAGCAGTACTTC. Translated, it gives CASSPGGALDEQYF.

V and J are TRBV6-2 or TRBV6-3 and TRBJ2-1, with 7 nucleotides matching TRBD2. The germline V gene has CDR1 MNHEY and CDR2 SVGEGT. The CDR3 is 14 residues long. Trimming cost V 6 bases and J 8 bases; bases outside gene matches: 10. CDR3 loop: CASRPGGTNDEQFF. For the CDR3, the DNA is TGTGCCAGCAGGCCGGGGGGTACTAACGATGAGCAGTTCTTC.

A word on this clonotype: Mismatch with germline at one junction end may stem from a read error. The CDR3 is CSARSIPPLGVLANHDQYF. Written as DNA, the CDR3 is TGCAGTGCTAGATCGATCCCCCCCTTAGGGGTTTTGGCTAACCACGATCAGTACTTC. The chain recombines TRBV20-1 with TRBJ2-7, with TRBD1 as a possible D gene (5 bases). This CDR3 comprises 19 residues. CDR1 is DFQATT, CDR2 SNEGSKA, per germline (reference sequence).

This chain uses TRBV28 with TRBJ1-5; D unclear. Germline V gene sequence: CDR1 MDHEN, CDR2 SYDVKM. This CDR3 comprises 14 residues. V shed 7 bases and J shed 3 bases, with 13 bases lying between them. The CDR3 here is CASTSGVSNQPQHF. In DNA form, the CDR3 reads TGTGCCAGCACTTCCGGGGTTTCCAATCAGCCCCAGCATTTT.

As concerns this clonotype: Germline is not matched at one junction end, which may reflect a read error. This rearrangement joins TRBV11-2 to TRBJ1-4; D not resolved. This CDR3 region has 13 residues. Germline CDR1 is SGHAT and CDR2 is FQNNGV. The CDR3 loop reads CTSNLDLWGSPFF. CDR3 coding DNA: TGTACCAGCAACTTAGATCTATGGGGATCTCCGTTTTTT.

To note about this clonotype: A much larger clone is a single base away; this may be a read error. CDR3 in amino acids: CASSRDHAAGGTGELFF. For the CDR3, the DNA is TGCGCCAGCAGCCGAGATCACGCAGCGGGAGGAACAGGGGAGCTGTTTTTT. V usage is TRBV4-3 and J usage is TRBJ2-2, with TRBD2 matching 9 bases. CDR1 and CDR2 (germline): LGHNA, YSLEER. V was clipped by 4 bases and J by 8 bases; unmatched bases: 14. CDR3 length: 17 amino acids.